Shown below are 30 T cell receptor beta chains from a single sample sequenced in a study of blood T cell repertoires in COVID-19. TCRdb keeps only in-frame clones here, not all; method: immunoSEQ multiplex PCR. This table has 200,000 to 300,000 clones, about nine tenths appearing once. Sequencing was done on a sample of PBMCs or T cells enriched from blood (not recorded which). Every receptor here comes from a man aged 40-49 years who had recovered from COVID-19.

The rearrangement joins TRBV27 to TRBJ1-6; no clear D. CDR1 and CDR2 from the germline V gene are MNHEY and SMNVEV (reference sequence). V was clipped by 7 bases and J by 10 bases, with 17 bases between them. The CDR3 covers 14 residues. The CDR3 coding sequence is TGTGCCAGCACGTTTGTTTCAGGCCCGTCACCCCTCCACTTT. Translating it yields CASTFVSGPSPLHF.

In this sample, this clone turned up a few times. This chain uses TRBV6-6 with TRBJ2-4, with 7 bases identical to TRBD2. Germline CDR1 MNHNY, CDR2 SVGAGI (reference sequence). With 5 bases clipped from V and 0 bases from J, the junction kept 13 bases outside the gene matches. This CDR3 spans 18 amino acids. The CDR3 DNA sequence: TGTGCCAGCAGTCCCGGATCTCGGCTAGCGGAAGCCAAAAACATTCAGTACTTC. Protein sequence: CASSPGSRLAEAKNIQYF.

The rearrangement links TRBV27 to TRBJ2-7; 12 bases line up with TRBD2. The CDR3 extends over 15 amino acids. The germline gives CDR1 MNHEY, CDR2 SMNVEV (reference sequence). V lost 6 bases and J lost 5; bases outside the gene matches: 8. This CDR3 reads CASSRLAGEIHEQYF. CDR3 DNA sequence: TGTGCCAGCAGCAGACTAGCGGGAGAGATCCACGAGCAGTACTTC.

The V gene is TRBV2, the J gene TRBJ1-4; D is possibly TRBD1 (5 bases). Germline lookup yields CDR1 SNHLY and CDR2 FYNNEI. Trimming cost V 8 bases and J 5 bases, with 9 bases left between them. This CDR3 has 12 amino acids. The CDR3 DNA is TGTGCCAGCCGGGACTTGAATGAAAAACTGTTTTTT. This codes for CASRDLNEKLFF.

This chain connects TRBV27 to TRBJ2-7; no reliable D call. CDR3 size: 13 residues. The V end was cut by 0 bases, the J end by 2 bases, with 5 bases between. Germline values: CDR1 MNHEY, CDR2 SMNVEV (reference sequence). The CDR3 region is CASSLSEPYEQYF. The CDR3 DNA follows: TGTGCCAGCAGTTTATCAGAGCCCTACGAGCAGTACTTC.

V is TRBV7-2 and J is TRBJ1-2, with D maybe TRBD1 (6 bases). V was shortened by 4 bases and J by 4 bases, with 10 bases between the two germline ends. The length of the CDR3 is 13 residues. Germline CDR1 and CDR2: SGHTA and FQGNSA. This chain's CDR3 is CASSSTGSYGYTF. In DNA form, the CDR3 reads TGTGCCAGCAGCTCGACAGGCTCCTATGGCTACACCTTC. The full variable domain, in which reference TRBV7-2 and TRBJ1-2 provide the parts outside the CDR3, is GAGVSQSPSNKVTEKGKDVELRCDPISGHTALYWYRQSLGQGLEFLIYFQGNSAPDKSGLPSDRFSAERTGGSVSTLTIQRTQQEDSAVYLCASSSTGSYGYTFGSGTRLTVV.

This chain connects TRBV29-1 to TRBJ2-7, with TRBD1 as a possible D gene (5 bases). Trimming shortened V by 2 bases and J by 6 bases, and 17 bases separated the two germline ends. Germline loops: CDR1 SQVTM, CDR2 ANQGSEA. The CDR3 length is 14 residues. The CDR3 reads CSVEFGQGGLEQYF. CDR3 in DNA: TGCAGCGTTGAATTCGGCCAGGGCGGCCTCGAGCAGTACTTC.

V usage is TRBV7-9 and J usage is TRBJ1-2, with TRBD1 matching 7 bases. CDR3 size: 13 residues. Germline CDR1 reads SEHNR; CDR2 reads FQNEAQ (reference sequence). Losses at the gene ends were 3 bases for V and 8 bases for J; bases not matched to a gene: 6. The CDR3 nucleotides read TGTGCCAGCAGCTTTACAGGGGAAGGAGGCTACACCTTC. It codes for CASSFTGEGGYTF.

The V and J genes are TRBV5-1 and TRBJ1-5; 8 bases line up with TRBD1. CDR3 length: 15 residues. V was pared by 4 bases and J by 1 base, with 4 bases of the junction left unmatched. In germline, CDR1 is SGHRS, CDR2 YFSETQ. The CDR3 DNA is TGCGCCAGCAGCGATGGACAGGGAAGCAATCAGCCCCAGCATTTT. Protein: CASSDGQGSNQPQHF.

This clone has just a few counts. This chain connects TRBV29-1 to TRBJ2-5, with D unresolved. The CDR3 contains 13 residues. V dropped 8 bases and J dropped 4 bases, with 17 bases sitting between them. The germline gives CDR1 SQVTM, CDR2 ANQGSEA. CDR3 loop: CSTLHDILETQYF. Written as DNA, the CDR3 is TGCAGCACCTTACACGACATCTTAGAGACCCAGTACTTC.

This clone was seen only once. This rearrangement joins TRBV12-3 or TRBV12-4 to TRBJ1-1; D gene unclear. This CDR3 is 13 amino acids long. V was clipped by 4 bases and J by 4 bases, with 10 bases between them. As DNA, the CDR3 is TGTGCCAGCAGTTCGATGGAGGCCACTGAAGCTTTCTTT. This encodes CASSSMEATEAFF.

CDR3: CASSQVSGLGQPQHF. The CDR3 DNA follows: TGTGCCAGCAGCCAAGTTTCTGGACTCGGACAGCCCCAGCATTTT. The chain links TRBV3-1 (or the pseudogene TRBV3-2) to TRBJ1-5; no reliable D call. In germline, CDR1 is LGHDT, CDR2 YNNKEL (reference sequence). This CDR3 has 15 residues. The ends were cut back, 1 base at V and 7 bases at J, with 14 bases in the middle.

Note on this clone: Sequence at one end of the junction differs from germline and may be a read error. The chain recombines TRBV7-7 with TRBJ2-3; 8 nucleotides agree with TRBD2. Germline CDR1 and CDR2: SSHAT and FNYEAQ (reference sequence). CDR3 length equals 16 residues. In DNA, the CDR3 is TGTGCTAGCAGCTCGGGACTAGGAGCTAGCACAGATACGCAGTATTTT. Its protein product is CASSSGLGASTDTQYF.

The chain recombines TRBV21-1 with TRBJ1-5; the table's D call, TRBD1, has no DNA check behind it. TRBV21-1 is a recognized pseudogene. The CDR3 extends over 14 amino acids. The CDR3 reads CASSTGTGGQPQHF. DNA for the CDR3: TGTGCCAGCAGCACAGGGACAGGGGGCCAACCCCAGCATTTT.

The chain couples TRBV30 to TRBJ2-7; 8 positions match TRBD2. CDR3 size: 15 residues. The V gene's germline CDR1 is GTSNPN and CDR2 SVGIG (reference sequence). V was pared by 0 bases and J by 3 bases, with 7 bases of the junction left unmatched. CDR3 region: CAWSVRGGPYYEQYF. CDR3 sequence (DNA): TGTGCCTGGAGTGTACGGGGGGGCCCTTACTACGAGCAGTACTTC.

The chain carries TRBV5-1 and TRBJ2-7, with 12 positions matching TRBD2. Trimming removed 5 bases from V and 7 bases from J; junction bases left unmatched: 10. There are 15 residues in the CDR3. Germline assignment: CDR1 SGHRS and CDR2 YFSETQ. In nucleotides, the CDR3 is TGCGCCAGCAGAGGACTAGCGGGATCGCAGGGAGAGCAGTACTTC. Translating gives CASRGLAGSQGEQYF. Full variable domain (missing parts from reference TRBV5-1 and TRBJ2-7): KAGVTQTPRYLIKTRGQQVTLSCSPISGHRSVSWYQQTPGQGLQFLFEYFSETQRNKGNFPGRFSGRQFSNSRSEMNVSTLELGDSALYLCASRGLAGSQGEQYFGPGTRLTVT.

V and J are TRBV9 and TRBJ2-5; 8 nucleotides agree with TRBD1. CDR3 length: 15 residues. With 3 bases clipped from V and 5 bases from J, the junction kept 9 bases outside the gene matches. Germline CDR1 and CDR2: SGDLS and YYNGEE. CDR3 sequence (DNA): TGTGCCAGCAGCGAGTGGACAGGGTCAGCGGAGACCCAGTACTTC. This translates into CASSEWTGSAETQYF.

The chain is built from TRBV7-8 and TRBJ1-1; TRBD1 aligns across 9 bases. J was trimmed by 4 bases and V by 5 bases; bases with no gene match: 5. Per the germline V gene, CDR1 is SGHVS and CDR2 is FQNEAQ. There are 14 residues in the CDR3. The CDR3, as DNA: TGTGCCAGCAGCGCCGGGACAGGGTTCACTGAAGCTTTCTTT. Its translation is CASSAGTGFTEAFF.

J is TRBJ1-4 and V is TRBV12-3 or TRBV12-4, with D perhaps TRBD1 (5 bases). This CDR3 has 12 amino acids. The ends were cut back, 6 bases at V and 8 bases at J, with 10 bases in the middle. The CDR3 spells CASRTATEKLFF. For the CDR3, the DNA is TGTGCCAGCAGGACAGCGACAGAAAAACTGTTTTTT.

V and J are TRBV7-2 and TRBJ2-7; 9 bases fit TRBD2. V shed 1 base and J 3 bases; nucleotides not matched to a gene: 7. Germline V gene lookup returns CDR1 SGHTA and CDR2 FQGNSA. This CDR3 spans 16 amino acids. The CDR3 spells CASSLEGTSLHYEQYF. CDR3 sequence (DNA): TGTGCCAGCAGCTTAGAAGGGACTAGCTTACACTACGAGCAGTACTTC.

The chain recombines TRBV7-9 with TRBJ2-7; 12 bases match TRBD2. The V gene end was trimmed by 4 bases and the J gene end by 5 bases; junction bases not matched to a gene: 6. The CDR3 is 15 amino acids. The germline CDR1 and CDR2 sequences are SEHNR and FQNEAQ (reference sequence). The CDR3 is CASSSARLAGDEQYF. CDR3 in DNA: TGTGCCAGCAGCTCTGCGCGACTAGCGGGAGACGAGCAGTACTTC. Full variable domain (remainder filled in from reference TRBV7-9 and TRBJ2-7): DTGVSQNPRHKITKRGQNVTFRCDPISEHNRLYWYRQTLGQGPEFLTYFQNEAQLEKSRLLSDRFSAERPKGSFSTLEIQRTEQGDSAMYLCASSSARLAGDEQYFGPGTRLTVT.

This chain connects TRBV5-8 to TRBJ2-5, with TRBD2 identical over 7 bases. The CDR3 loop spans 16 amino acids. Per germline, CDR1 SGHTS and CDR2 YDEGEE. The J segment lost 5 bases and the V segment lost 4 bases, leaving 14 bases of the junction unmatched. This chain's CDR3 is CASSQGGFWGRETQYF. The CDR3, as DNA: TGTGCCAGCAGCCAGGGAGGGTTTTGGGGCCGGGAGACCCAGTACTTC.

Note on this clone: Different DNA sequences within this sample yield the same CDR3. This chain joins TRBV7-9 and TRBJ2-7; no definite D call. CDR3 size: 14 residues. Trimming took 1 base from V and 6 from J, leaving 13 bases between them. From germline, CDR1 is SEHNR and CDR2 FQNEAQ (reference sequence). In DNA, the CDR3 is TGTGCCAGCAGCTTAGGAGGATTGTCGGGCGAGCAGTACTTC. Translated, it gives CASSLGGLSGEQYF.

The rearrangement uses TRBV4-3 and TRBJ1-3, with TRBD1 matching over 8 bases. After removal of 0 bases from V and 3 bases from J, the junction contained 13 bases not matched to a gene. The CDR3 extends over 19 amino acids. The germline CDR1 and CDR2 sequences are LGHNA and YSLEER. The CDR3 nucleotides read TGCGCCAGCAGCCAAGATCGTCCAGGGGGCATGATGGGTGGAAACACCATATATTTT. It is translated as CASSQDRPGGMMGGNTIYF.

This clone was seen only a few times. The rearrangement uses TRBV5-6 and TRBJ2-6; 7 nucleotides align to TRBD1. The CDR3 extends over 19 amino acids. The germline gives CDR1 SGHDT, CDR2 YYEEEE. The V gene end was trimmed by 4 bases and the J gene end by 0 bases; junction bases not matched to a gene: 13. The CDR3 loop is CASSTQDRNPSSGANVLTF. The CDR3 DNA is TGTGCCAGCAGCACCCAGGACAGGAACCCAAGCTCTGGGGCCAACGTCCTGACTTTC.

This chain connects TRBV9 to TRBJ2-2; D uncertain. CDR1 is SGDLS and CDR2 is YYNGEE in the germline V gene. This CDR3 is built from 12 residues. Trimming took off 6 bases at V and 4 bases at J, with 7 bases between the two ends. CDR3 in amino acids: CASTSFTGELFF. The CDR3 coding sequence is TGTGCCAGCACCAGTTTCACCGGGGAGCTGTTTTTT.

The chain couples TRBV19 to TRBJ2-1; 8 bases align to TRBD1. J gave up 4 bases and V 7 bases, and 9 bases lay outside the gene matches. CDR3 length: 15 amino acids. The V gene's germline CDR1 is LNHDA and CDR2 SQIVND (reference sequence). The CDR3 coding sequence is TGTGCCAGTACCCGGACAGGGTTCGGTTACAATGAGCAGTTCTTC. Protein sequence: CASTRTGFGYNEQFF.

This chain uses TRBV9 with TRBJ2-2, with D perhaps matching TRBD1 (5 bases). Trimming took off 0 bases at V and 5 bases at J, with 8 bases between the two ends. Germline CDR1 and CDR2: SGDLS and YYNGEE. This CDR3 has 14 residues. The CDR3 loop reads CASSVVGQTGELFF. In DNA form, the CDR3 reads TGTGCCAGCAGCGTAGTGGGGCAAACCGGGGAGCTGTTTTTT.

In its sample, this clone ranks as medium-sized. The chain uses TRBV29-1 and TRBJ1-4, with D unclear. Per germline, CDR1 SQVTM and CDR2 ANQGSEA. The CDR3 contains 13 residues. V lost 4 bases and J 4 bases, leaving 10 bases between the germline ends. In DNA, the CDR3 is TGCAGCGTTGCGGTTGTCGTTAATGAAAAACTGTTTTTT. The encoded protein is CSVAVVVNEKLFF.

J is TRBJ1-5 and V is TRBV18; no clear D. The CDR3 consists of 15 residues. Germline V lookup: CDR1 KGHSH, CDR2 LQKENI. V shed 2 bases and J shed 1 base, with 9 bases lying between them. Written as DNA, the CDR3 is TGTGCCAGCTCACCAGCGGTTAGGAGCAATCAGCCCCAGCATTTT. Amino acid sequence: CASSPAVRSNQPQHF.